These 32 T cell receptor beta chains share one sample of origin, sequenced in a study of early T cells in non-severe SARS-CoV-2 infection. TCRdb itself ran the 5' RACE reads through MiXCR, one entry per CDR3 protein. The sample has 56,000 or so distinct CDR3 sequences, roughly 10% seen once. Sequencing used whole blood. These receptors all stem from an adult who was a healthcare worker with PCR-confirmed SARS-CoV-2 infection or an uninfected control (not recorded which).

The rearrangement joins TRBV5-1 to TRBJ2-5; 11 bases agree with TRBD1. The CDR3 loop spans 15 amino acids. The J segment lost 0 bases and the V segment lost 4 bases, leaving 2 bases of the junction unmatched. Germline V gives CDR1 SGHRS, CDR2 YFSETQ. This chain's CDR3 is CASSGQGAYQETQYF. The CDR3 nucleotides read TGCGCCAGCAGCGGACAGGGGGCGTACCAAGAGACCCAGTACTTC.

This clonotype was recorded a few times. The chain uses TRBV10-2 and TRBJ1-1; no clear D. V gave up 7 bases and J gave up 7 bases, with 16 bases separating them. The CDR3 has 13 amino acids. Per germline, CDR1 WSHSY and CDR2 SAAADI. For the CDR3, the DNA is TGCGCCAGCATTTCGACAAAGGGCTATGAAGCTTTCTTT. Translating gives CASISTKGYEAFF.

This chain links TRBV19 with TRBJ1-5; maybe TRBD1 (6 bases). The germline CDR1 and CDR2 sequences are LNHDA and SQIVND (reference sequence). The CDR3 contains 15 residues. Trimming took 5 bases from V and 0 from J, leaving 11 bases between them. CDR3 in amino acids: CASSHTGYSNQPQHF. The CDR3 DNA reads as TGTGCCAGTAGTCATACAGGGTATAGCAATCAGCCCCAGCATTTT.

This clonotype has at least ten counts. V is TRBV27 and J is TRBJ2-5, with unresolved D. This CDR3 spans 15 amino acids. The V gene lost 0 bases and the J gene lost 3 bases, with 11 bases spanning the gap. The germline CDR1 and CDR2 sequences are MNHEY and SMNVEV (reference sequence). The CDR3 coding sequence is TGTGCCAGCAGTTTATCGGTCCCGATGGAAGAGACCCAGTACTTC. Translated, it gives CASSLSVPMEETQYF.

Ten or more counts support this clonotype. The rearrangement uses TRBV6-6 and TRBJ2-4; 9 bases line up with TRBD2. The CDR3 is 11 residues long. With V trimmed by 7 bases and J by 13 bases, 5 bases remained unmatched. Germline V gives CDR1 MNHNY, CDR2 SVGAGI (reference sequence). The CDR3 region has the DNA TGTGCCAGCACCCTAAGCGGGAGGCAGTACTTC. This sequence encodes CASTLSGRQYF.

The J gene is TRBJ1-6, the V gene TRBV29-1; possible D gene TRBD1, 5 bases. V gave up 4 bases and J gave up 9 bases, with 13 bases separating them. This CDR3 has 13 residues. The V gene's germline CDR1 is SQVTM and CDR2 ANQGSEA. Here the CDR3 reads CSVVEGSGSPLHF. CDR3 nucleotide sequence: TGCAGCGTTGTTGAGGGGTCCGGTTCACCCCTCCACTTT.

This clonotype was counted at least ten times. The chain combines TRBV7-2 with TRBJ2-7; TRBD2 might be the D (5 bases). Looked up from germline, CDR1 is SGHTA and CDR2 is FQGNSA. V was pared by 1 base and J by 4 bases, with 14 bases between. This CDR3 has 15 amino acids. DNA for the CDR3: TGTGCCAGCAGCTTAGATAGGACTCCGGTGTACGAGCAGTACTTC. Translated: CASSLDRTPVYEQYF.

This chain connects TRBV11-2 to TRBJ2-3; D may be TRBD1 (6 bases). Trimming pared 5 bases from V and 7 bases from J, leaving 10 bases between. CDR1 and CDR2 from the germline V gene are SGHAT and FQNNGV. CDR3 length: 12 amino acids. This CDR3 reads CASSQDRYTQYF. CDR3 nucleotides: TGTGCCAGCAGCCAGGACAGATATACGCAGTATTTT.

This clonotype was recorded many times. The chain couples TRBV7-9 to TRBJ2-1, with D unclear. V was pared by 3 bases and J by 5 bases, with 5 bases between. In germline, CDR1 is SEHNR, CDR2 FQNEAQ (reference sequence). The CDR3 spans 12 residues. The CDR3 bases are TGTGCCAGCAGCTTTGAGGACAATGAGCAGTTCTTC. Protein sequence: CASSFEDNEQFF.

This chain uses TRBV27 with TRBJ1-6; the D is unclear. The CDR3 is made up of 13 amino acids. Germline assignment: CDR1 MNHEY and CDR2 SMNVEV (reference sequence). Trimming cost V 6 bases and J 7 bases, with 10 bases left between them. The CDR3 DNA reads TGTGCCAGCAGCTACTCCCCGAATTCACCCCTCCACTTT. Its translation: CASSYSPNSPLHF.

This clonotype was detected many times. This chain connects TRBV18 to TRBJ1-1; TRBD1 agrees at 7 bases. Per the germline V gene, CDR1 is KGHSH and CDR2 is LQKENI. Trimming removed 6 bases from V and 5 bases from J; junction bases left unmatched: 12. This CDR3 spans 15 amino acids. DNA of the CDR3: TGTGCCAGCTCTCGTACAGGGGTACTTCAAACTGAAGCTTTCTTT. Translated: CASSRTGVLQTEAFF.

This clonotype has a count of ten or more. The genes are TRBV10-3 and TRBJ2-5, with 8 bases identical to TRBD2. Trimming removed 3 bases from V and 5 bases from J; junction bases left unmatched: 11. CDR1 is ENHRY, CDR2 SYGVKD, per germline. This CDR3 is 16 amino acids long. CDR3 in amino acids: CAISDGRTGGSETQYF. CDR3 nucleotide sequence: TGTGCCATCAGTGACGGTCGAACGGGAGGGTCGGAGACCCAGTACTTC.

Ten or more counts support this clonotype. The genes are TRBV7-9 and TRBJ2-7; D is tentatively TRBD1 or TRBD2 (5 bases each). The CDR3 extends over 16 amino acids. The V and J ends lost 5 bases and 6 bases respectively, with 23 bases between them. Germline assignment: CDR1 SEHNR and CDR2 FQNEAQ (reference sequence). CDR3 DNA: TGTGCCAGCAGCCCGGGACCCTCGGCGCTAAACAGCGAGCAGTACTTC. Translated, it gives CASSPGPSALNSEQYF.

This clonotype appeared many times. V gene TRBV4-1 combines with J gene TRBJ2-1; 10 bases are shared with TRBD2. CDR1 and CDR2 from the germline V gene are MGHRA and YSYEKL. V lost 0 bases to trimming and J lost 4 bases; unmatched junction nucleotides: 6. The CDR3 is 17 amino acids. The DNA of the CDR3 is TGCGCCAGCAGCCAAGATGAAGGGACTAGCGCTTACAATGAGCAGTTCTTC. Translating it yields CASSQDEGTSAYNEQFF.

Here the CDR3 reads CASSLMSGLAQYF. CDR3 nucleotide sequence: TGTGCCAGCAGCTTGATGTCAGGACTCGCGCAGTATTTT. The J gene is TRBJ2-3, the V gene TRBV5-5; a weak D match, TRBD2 (5 bases). The CDR3 is 13 residues long. The germline V and J ends were trimmed by 1 base and 10 bases, with 13 bases remaining between them. CDR1 and CDR2 (germline): SGHKS, YYEKEE (reference sequence).

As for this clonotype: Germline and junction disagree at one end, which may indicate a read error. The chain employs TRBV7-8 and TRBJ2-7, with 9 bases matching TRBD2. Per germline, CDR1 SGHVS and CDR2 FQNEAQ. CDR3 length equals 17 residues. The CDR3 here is CPSSLGPGLASSYEQYF. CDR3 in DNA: TGTCCCAGCAGCTTAGGCCCCGGACTAGCGAGCTCCTACGAGCAGTACTTC.

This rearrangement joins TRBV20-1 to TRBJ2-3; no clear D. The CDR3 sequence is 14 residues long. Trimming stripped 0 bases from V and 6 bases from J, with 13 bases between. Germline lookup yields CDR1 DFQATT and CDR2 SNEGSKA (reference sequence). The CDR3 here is CSARDLRPADTQYF. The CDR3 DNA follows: TGCAGTGCTAGAGATCTTAGGCCCGCGGATACGCAGTATTTT.

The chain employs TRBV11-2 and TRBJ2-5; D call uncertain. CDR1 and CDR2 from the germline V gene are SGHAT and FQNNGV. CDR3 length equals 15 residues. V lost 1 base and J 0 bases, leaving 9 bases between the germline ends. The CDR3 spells CASSLARSYQETQYF. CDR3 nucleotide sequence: TGTGCCAGCAGCTTAGCCAGGAGCTACCAAGAGACCCAGTACTTC. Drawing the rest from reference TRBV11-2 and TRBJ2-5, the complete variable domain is EAGVAQSPRYKIIEKRQSVAFWCNPISGHATLYWYQQILGQGPKLLIQFQNNGVVDDSQLPKDRFSAERLKGVDSTLKIQPAKLEDSAVYLCASSLARSYQETQYFGPGTRLLVL.

As DNA, the CDR3 is TGTGCCAGTAGTCAGGACAGTTTAGGGCGTCAGCCCCAGCATTTT. It yields the protein CASSQDSLGRQPQHF. This rearrangement joins TRBV19 to TRBJ1-5, with a weak D call TRBD1 (6 bases). This CDR3 region has 15 residues. Trimming shortened V by 5 bases and J by 6 bases, and 17 bases separated the two germline ends. Germline V gene lookup returns CDR1 LNHDA and CDR2 SQIVND (reference sequence).

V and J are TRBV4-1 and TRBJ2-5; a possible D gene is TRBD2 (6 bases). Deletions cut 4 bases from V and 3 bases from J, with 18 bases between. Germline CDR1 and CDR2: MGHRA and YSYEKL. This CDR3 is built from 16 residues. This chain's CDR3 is CASSLWGGSAKETQYF. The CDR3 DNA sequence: TGCGCCAGCAGCCTCTGGGGAGGTAGCGCTAAAGAGACCCAGTACTTC.

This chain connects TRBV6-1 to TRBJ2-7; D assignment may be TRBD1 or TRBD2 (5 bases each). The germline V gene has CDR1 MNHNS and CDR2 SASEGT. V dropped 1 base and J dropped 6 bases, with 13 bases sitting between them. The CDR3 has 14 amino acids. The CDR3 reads CASSEDGTAREQYF. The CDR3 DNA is TGTGCCAGCAGTGAAGACGGGACCGCGCGCGAGCAGTACTTC.

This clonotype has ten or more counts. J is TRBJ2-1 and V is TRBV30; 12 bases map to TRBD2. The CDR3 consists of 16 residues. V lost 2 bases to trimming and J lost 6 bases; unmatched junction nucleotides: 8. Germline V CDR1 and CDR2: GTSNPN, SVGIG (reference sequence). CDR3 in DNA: TGTGCCTGGAGTCGGACGAGGACTAGCGGGGTCAATGAGCAGTTCTTC. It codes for CAWSRTRTSGVNEQFF. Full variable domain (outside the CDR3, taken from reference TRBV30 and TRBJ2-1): SQTIHQWPATLVQPVGSPLSLECTVEGTSNPNLYWYRQAAGRGLQLLFYSVGIGQISSEVPQNLSASRPQDRQFILSSKKLLLSDSGFYLCAWSRTRTSGVNEQFFGPGTRLTVL.

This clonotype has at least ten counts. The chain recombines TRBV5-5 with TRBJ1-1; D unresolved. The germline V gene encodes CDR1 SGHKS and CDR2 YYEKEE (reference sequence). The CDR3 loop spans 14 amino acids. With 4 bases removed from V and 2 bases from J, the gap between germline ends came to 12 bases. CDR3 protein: CASSPRLPNTEAFF. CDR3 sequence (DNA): TGTGCCAGCAGCCCGCGATTGCCTAACACTGAAGCTTTCTTT. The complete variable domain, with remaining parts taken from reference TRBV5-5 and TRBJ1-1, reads DAGVTQSPTHLIKTRGQQVTLRCSPISGHKSVSWYQQVLGQGPQFIFQYYEKEERGRGNFPDRFSARQFPNYSSELNVNALLLGDSALYLCASSPRLPNTEAFFGQGTRLTVV.

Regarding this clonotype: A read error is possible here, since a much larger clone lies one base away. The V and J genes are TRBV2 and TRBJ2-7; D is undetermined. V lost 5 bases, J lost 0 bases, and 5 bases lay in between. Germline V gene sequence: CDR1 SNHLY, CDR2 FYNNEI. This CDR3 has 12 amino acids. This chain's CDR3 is CASSITSYEQYF. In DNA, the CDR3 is TGTGCCAGCAGTATAACCTCCTACGAGCAGTACTTC.

The CDR3 DNA reads as TGTGCCAGTAAAAGTTCAGGGGTGGGAACTGAAGCTTTCTTT. Translating it yields CASKSSGVGTEAFF. This sequence joins TRBV7-3 and TRBJ1-1; tentative D call: TRBD1 (6 bases). This CDR3 spans 14 amino acids. V lost 9 bases to trimming and J lost 5 bases, with 19 bases between them. Germline CDR1 is SGHTA and CDR2 is FQGTGA.

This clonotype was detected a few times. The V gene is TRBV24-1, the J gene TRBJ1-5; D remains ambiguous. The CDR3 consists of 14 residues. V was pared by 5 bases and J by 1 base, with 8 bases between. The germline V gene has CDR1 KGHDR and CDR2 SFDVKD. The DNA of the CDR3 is TGTGCCACCAGTGGACCAAGCAGCAATCAGCCCCAGCATTTT. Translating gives CATSGPSSNQPQHF.

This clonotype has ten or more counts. The chain's CDR3 is CASSLVAGGADTQYF. CDR3 nucleotide sequence: TGTGCCAGCAGCTTAGTCGCGGGAGGGGCAGATACGCAGTATTTT. The J gene is TRBJ2-3, the V gene TRBV7-6; 9 positions agree with TRBD2. CDR1 and CDR2 from the germline V gene are SGHVS and FNYEAQ. This CDR3 contains 15 residues. V lost 1 base, J lost 4 bases, and 3 bases stayed unmatched. The full variable domain, completed using reference TRBV7-6 and TRBJ2-3, is GAGVSQSPRYKVTKRGQDVALRCDPISGHVSLYWYRQALGQGPEFLTYFNYEAQQDKSGLPNDRFSAERPEGSISTLTIQRTEQRDSAMYRCASSLVAGGADTQYFGPGTRLTVL.

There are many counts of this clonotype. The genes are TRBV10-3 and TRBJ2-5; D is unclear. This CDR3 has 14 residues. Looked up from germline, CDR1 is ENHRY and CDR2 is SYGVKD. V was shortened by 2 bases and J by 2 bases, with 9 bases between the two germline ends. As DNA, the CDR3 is TGTGCCATCAGTGAGCGTTGGGAACAAGAGACCCAGTACTTC. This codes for CAISERWEQETQYF.

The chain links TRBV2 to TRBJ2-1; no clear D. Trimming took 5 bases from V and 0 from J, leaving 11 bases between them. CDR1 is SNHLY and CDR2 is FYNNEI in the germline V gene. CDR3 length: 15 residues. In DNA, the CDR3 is TGTGCCAGCAGTCCCCAGCTGCGCTCCTACAATGAGCAGTTCTTC. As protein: CASSPQLRSYNEQFF.

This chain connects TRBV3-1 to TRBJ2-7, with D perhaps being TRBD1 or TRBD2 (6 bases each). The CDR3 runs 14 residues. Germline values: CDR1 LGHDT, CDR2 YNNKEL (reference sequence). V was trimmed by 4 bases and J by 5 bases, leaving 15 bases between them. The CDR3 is CASSLRRGGNEQYF. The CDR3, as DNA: TGTGCCAGCAGCCTCCGCAGGGGCGGGAACGAGCAGTACTTC.

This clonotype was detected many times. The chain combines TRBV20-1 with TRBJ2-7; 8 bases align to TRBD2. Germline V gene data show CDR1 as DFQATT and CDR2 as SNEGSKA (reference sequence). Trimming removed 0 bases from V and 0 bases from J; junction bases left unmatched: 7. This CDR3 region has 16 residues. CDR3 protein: CSARDRGSGTSYEQYF. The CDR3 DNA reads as TGCAGTGCTAGAGATCGAGGTAGCGGGACCTCCTACGAGCAGTACTTC.

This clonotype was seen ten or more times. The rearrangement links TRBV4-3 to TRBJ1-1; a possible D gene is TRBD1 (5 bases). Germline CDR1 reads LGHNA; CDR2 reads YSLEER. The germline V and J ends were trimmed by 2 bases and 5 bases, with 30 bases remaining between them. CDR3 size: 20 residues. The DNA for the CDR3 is TGCGCCAGCAGCCAATGGTCAGTCCCCCGGGCAGGGAGGTCGATGACTGAAGCTTTCTTT. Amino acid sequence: CASSQWSVPRAGRSMTEAFF.